The clone carrying this T cell receptor (beta chain) came up a few times. The data are from a study of blood T cell repertoires in COVID-19. As for the study in general: COVID-19 samples from acute and convalescent phases originated in the United States, Italy and Spain. From T cells, B-cell-depleted T cells, or PBMCs came the material, which was cDNA or gDNA.

Original processing notes: Using reference gene primer amplification, nucleated cell counts were estimated. TCRdb's table, derived via immunoSEQ multiplex PCR, lists solely in-frame clones and lacks some. V and J calls and clone size follow that table, whereas D and trimming were derived from the DNA. The table includes 300,000 to 400,000 clones, about 90% detected once. This CDR3 is 15 amino acids long. This TCR derives from a woman aged 50 to 60 with COVID-19, enrolled during active disease. V is TRBV21-1 and J is TRBJ2-3; TRBD2, the table's D call, was not compared with the DNA. TRBV21-1 is classified as a pseudogene. Sequencing was performed on peripheral blood. The CDR3 nucleotides read TGTGCCAGCACCTATAAGGGGGGGGCCCTGGATACGCAGTATTTT. Protein sequence: CASTYKGGALDTQYF.